This record looks at one T cell receptor beta chain sequence and its context. Its antigen is unknown. The data were taken from a study of blood T cells in healthy people across ages. Germline assignment: CDR1 SGHRS and CDR2 YFSETQ. V lost 7 bases and J lost 6; bases outside the gene matches: 11. The CDR3 consists of 15 residues. The second PCR ran about 6 to 12 cycles with a sample-barcoded 5' primer and J-beta primers. TCRdb redid the calling of the 5' RACE reads with MiXCR, one entry per CDR3 protein. The sample gives around 780,000 distinct CDR3 sequences, about a quarter of which show up once; less than 3.5% is in the top ten. Isolation recovered at least 6.5 million PBMCs from every sample. General study results and limits: Unsorted PBMCs ruled out conclusive naive versus antigen-experienced comparison.

These sequences were also reported in another study, on T cells of mothers and their children.

This receptor was taken from a boy younger than 18 in good health. The chain combines TRBV5-1 with TRBJ2-1; 9 bases agree with TRBD2. Material for sequencing was blood. The CDR3, as DNA: TGCGCCAGCCGCCGGGGGGATAGCGGGAGCAATGAGCAGTTCTTC. Translated, it gives CASRRGDSGSNEQFF. Combining the CDR3 with reference TRBV5-1 and TRBJ2-1 gives the whole variable domain KAGVTQTPRYLIKTRGQQVTLSCSPISGHRSVSWYQQTPGQGLQFLFEYFSETQRNKGNFPGRFSGRQFSNSRSEMNVSTLELGDSALYLCASRRGDSGSNEQFFGPGTRLTVL.